The next 2 T cell receptor beta chains were all read from a single sample in a study of blood T cell repertoires in COVID-19. Sequencing used immunoSEQ multiplex PCR; TCRdb keeps in-frame clones, though not all of them. The sample includes a few hundred thousand clones, about 88% of them seen just once. Specimen: peripheral blood. The receptors stem from a woman aged 60-75 years with acute or convalescent COVID-19.

The chain uses TRBV11-3 and TRBJ2-7; D is possibly TRBD2 (5 bases). The length of the CDR3 is 14 residues. The V gene lost 5 bases and the J gene lost 0 bases, with 11 bases spanning the gap. Germline V gives CDR1 SGHNT, CDR2 YENEEA. CDR3 nucleotide sequence: TGTGCCAGCAGCCGCCATAGCGCCTCCTACGAGCAGTACTTC. Translated, it gives CASSRHSASYEQYF.

The V and J genes are TRBV10-3 and TRBJ1-4, with TRBD1 matching over 11 bases. From germline, CDR1 is ENHRY and CDR2 SYGVKD. The CDR3 totals 13 residues. V gave up 10 bases and J gave up 6 bases; unmatched junction bases: 4. This CDR3 reads CASGQGADEKLFF. The CDR3 DNA is TGTGCCAGCGGACAGGGGGCGGATGAAAAACTGTTTTTT.